Presented here are 7 T cell receptor beta chains from one specimen sequenced in a study of cytomegalovirus exposure and HLA in healthy donors. PCR amplification relied on 60 Vbeta primers (plus 13 Jbeta primers). Assay used: immunoSEQ multiplex PCR; TCRdb lists only in-frame clones, some missing. The table shows around 100,000 clones, with more than 60% occurring only once. Sequences were obtained from PBMCs. These receptors originate from a female donor in good health and CMV-seropositive.

This rearrangement joins TRBV6-6 to TRBJ1-5; D not certain. The CDR3 loop spans 15 amino acids. Per the germline V gene, CDR1 is MNHNY and CDR2 is SVGAGI (reference sequence). Trimming took 6 bases from V and 0 from J, leaving 12 bases between them. CDR3 nucleotides: TGTGCCAGCAGGGTCTTTGGAGATAGCAATCAGCCCCAGCATTTT. Translation gives CASRVFGDSNQPQHF.

The chain joins TRBV27 to TRBJ1-2, with TRBD1 as a possible D gene (5 bases). V lost 0 bases to trimming and J lost 5 bases, with 19 bases between them. The germline V gene encodes CDR1 MNHEY and CDR2 SMNVEV (reference sequence). The CDR3 runs to 17 residues. CDR3 in amino acids: CASSLSGLRTFWYGYTF. As DNA, the CDR3 is TGTGCCAGCAGTTTATCGGGACTCAGGACCTTCTGGTATGGCTACACCTTC.

The V and J genes are TRBV18 and TRBJ1-5; D is uncertain. The CDR3 has 14 residues. V was trimmed by 2 bases and J by 0 bases, leaving 5 bases between them. Germline V gives CDR1 KGHSH, CDR2 LQKENI. The CDR3 loop is CASSPVYSNQPQHF. For the CDR3, the DNA is TGTGCCAGCTCACCAGTATATAGCAATCAGCCCCAGCATTTT. The variable domain in full, with the rest retrieved from reference TRBV18 and TRBJ1-5, is NAGVMQNPRHLVRRRGQEARLRCSPMKGHSHVYWYRQLPEEGLKFMVYLQKENIIDESGMPKERFSAEFPKEGPSILRIQQVVRGDSAAYFCASSPVYSNQPQHFGDGTRLSIL.

DNA for the CDR3: TGTGCCAGCAGCAAGCGGTGGGGGGGTGATGGCTACACCTTC. It yields the protein CASSKRWGGDGYTF. This chain connects TRBV7-2 to TRBJ1-2; D may be TRBD1 (5 bases). Germline CDR1 and CDR2: SGHTA and FQGNSA. Trimming cost V 5 bases and J 6 bases, with 16 bases left between them. CDR3 length equals 14 residues.

This clone has only one observation. V gene TRBV10-3 combines with J gene TRBJ1-1; the match to TRBD1 covers 8 bases. CDR1 and CDR2 from the germline V gene are ENHRY and SYGVKD. Losses at the gene ends were 4 bases for V and 11 bases for J; bases not matched to a gene: 6. This CDR3 contains 12 residues. CDR3 amino acids: CAISGQGAGAFF. CDR3 DNA sequence: TGTGCCATCAGTGGGCAGGGGGCTGGGGCTTTCTTT.

This clone has a single count. V is TRBV6-1 and J is TRBJ2-1, with TRBD2 matching over 7 bases. Germline V gene data show CDR1 as MNHNS and CDR2 as SASEGT. The CDR3 is 13 amino acids. The J segment lost 4 bases and the V segment lost 4 bases, leaving 1 base of the junction unmatched. CDR3 in DNA: TGTGCCAGCAGTGGGGAGGGTTACAATGAGCAGTTCTTC. Its translation is CASSGEGYNEQFF.

The V call is TRBV7-2, the J call TRBJ1-5; D is unresolved. Per germline, CDR1 SGHTA and CDR2 FQGNSA. With 5 bases removed from V and 0 bases from J, the gap between germline ends came to 11 bases. The CDR3 is made up of 15 amino acids. The CDR3 region has the DNA TGTGCCAGCAGCCAAGCGGGTTATAGCAATCAGCCCCAGCATTTT. This encodes CASSQAGYSNQPQHF.